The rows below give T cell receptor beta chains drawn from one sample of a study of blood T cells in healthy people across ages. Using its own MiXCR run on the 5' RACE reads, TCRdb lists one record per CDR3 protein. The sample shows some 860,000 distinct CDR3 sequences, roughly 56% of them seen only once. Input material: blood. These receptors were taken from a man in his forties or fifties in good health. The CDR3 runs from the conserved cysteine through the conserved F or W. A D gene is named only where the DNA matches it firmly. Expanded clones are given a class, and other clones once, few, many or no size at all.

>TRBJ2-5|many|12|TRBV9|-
CASSVEGETQYF
TGTGCCAGCAGCGTAGAGGGGGAGACCCAGTACTTC
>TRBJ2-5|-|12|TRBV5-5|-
CASRRDNHEQYF
TGTGCCAGCAGGCGGGACAATCATGAGCAGTACTTC
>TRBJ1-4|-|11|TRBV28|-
CASSPKEKLFF
TGTGCCAGCAGCCCGAAGGAAAAACTGTTTTTT
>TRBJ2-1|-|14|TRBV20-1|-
CSARGRGPYNEQFF
TGCAGTGCTAGAGGGCGGGGGCCCTACAATGAGCAGTTCTTC
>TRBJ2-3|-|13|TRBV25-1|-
CASRYREKDTQYF
TGTGCCAGCAGGTACAGGGAAAAGGATACGCAGTATTTT
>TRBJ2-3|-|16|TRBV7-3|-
CASSHGGGVSTDTQYF
TGTGCCAGCAGTCACGGGGGCGGGGTTAGCACAGATACGCAGTATTTT
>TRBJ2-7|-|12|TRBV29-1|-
CSVEVSKYEQYF
TGCAGCGTTGAGGTCAGCAAGTACGAGCAGTACTTC
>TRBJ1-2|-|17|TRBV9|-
CASSEGGGVYPNYGYTF
TGTGCCAGCAGCGAGGGTGGAGGGGTTTACCCTAACTATGGCTACACCTTC
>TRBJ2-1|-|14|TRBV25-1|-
CASRKTGPYNEQFF
TGTGCCAGCAGAAAGACAGGACCCTACAATGAGCAGTTCTTC
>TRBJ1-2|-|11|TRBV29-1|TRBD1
CSGTGAYGYTF
TGCAGCGGGACAGGGGCGTATGGCTACACCTTC
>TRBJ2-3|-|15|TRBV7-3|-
CASSFGGQGADTQYF
TGTGCCAGCAGCTTCGGTGGTCAGGGCGCAGATACGCAGTATTTT
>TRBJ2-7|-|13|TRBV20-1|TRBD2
CSATLAGAYEQYF
TGCAGTGCGACCCTAGCGGGAGCATACGAGCAGTACTTC
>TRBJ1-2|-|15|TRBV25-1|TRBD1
CATNIGTAMSGGYTF
TGTGCCACCAACATCGGGACAGCAATGAGTGGTGGCTACACCTTC